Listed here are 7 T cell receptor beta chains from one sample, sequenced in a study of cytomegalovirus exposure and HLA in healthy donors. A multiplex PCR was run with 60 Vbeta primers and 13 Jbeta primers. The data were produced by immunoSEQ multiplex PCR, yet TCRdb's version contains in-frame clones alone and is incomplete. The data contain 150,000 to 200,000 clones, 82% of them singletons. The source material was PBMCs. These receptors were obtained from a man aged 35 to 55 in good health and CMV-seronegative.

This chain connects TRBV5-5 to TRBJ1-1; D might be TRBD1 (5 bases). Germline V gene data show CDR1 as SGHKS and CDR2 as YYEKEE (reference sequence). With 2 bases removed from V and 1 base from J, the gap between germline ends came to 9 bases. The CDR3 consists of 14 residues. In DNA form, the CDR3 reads TGTGCCAGCAGCTTTAGCACAGGGAACACTGAAGCTTTCTTT. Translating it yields CASSFSTGNTEAFF.

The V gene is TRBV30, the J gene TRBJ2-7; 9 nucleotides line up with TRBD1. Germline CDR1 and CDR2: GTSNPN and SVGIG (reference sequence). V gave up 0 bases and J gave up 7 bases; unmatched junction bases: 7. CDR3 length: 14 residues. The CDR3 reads CAWSVGTGFREQYF. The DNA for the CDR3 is TGTGCCTGGAGTGTCGGGACAGGGTTTAGGGAGCAGTACTTC.

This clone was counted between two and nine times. The CDR3 nucleotides are TGTGCCAGCAGCGTATCCCCCGCCGGGGAGTACGAGCAGTACTTC. Translated, it gives CASSVSPAGEYEQYF. The genes are TRBV9 and TRBJ2-7, with TRBD2 as a possible D gene (5 bases). V shed 1 base and J shed 4 bases, with 15 bases lying between them. This CDR3 spans 15 amino acids. Germline V gene data show CDR1 as SGDLS and CDR2 as YYNGEE.

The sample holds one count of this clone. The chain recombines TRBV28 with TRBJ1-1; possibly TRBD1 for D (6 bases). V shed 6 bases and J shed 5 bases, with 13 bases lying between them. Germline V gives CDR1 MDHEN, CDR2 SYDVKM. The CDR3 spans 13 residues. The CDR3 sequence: CASRRGGSTEAFF. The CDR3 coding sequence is TGTGCCAGCAGGAGGGGGGGGAGTACTGAAGCTTTCTTT. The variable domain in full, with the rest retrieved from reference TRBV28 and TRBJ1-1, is DVKVTQSSRYLVKRTGEKVFLECVQDMDHENMFWYRQDPGLGLRLIYFSYDVKMKEKGDIPEGYSVSREKKERFSLILESASTNQTSMYLCASRRGGSTEAFFGQGTRLTVV.

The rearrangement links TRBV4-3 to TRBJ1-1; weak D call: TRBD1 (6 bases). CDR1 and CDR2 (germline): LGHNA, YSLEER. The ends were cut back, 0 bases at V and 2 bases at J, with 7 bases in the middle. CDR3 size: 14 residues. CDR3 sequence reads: CASSQEDRNTEAFF. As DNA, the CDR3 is TGCGCCAGCAGCCAAGAGGACAGAAACACTGAAGCTTTCTTT.

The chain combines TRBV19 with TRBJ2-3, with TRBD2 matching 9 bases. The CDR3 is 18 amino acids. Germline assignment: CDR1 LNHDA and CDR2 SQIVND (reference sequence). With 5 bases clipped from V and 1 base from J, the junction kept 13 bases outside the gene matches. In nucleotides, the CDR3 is TGTGCCAGTAGTCCGCTATCTCCTAGCGGGACACGCACAGATACGCAGTATTTT. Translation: CASSPLSPSGTRTDTQYF.

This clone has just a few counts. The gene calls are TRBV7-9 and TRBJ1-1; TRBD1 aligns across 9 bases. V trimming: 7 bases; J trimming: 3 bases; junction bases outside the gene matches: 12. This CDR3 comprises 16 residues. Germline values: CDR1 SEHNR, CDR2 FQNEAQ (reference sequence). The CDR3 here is CASIQGDRAIYTEAFF. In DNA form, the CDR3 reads TGTGCCAGCATCCAAGGGGACAGGGCCATTTACACTGAAGCTTTCTTT.